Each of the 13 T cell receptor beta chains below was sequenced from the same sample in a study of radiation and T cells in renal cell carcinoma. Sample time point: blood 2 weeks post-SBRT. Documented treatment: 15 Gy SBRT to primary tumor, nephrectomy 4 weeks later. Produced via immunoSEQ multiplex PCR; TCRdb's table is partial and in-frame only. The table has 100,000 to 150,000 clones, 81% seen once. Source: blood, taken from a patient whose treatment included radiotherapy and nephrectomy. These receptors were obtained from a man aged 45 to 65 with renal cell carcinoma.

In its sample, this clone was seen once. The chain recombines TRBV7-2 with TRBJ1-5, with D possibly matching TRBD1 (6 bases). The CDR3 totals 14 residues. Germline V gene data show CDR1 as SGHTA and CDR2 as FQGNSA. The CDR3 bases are TGTGCTTCAAGCTCCGGGGGCGCCCATCAGCCCCAGCATTTT. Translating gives CASSSGGAHQPQHF.

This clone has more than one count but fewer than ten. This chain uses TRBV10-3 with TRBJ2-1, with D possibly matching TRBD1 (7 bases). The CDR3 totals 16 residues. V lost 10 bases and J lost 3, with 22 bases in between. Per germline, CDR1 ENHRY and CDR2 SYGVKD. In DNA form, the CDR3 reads TGTGCCACCGCACGAGTCAGGGGGGAAGACTACAATGAGCAGTTCTTC. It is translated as CATARVRGEDYNEQFF.

The CDR3 sequence: CASRRETGAYEQYF. The CDR3 bases are TGCGCCAGCAGGAGGGAAACGGGAGCGTACGAGCAGTACTTC. V gene TRBV10-2 combines with J gene TRBJ2-7; D may be TRBD2 (6 bases). V was trimmed by 6 bases and J by 4 bases, leaving 16 bases between them. Germline V gene lookup returns CDR1 WSHSY and CDR2 SAAADI. The CDR3 is 14 amino acids.

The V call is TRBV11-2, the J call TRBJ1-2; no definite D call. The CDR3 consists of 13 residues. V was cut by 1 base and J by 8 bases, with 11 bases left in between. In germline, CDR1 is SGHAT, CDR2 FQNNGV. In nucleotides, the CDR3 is TGTGCCAGCAGCTTAGCCCTACATAGCGGCTACACCTTC. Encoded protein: CASSLALHSGYTF.

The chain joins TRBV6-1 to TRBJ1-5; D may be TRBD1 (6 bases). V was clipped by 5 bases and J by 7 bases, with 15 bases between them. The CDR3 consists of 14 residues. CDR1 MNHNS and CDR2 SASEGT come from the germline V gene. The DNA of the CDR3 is TGTGCCAGCAGTCAGGGGAGGTTAGGACAGCCCCAGCATTTT. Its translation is CASSQGRLGQPQHF.

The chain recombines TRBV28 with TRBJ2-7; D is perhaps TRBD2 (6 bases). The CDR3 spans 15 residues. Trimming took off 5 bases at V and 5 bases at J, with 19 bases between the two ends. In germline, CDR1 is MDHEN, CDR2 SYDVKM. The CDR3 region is CASSRRASVLDEQYF. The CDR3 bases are TGTGCCAGCAGTCGTCGGGCTAGCGTTCTCGACGAGCAGTACTTC.

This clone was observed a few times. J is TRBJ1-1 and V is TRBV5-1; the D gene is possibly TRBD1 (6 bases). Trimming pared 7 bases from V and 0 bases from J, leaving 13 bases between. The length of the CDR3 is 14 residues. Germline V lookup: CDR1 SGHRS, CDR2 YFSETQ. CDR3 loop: CASGGGGLNTEAFF. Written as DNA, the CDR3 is TGCGCCAGCGGCGGCGGGGGGCTGAACACTGAAGCTTTCTTT. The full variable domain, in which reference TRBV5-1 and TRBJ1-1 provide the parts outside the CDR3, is KAGVTQTPRYLIKTRGQQVTLSCSPISGHRSVSWYQQTPGQGLQFLFEYFSETQRNKGNFPGRFSGRQFSNSRSEMNVSTLELGDSALYLCASGGGGLNTEAFFGQGTRLTVV.

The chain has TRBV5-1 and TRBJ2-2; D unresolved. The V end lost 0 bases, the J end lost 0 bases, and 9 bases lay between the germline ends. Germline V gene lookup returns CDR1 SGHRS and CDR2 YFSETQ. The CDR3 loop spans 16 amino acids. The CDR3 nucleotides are TGCGCCAGCAGCTTGGTGGGCTCAGCGAACACCGGGGAGCTGTTTTTT. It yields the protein CASSLVGSANTGELFF.

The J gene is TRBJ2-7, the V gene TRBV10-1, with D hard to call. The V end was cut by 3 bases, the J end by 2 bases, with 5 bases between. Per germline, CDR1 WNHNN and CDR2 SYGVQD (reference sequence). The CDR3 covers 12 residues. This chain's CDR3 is CASSEQPYEQYF. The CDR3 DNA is TGCGCCAGCAGTGAACAGCCCTACGAGCAGTACTTC.

The CDR3 loop reads CASSPLDPSTDTQYF. The CDR3, as DNA: TGTGCCAGCAGTCCTCTAGACCCTAGCACAGATACGCAGTATTTT. The chain links TRBV27 to TRBJ2-3; the D is unclear. Germline assignment: CDR1 MNHEY and CDR2 SMNVEV (reference sequence). The CDR3 is 15 residues long. V lost 5 bases to trimming and J lost 0 bases, with 12 bases between them.

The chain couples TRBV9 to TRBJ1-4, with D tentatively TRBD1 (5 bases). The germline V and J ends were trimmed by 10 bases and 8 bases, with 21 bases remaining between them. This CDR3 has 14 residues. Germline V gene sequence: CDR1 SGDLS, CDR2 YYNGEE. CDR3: CAREYLDQGEKLFF. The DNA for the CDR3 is TGTGCCCGGGAATATTTGGACCAGGGAGAAAAACTGTTTTTT. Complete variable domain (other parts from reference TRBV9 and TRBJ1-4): DSGVTQTPKHLITATGQRVTLRCSPRSGDLSVYWYQQSLDQGLQFLIQYYNGEERAKGNILERFSAQQFPDLHSELNLSSLELGDSALYFCAREYLDQGEKLFFGSGTQLSVL.

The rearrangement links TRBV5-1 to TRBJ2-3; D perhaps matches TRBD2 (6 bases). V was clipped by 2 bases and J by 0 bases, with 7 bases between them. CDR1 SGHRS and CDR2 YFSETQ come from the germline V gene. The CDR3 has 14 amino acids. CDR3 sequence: CASSFAGSTDTQYF. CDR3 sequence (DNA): TGCGCCAGCAGCTTTGCGGGAAGCACAGATACGCAGTATTTT.

The CDR3 loop reads CASSLVGGRWETQYF. DNA of the CDR3: TGTGCCAGCAGCTTAGTTGGGGGGAGGTGGGAGACCCAGTACTTC. The chain employs TRBV11-2 and TRBJ2-5; D might be TRBD2 (6 bases). This CDR3 spans 15 amino acids. Trimming removed 1 base from V and 5 bases from J, with 14 bases in between. In germline, CDR1 is SGHAT, CDR2 FQNNGV.